One sample yielded the 18 T cell receptor beta chains listed below, sequenced in a study of Tregs in tolerant kidney transplant recipients. Using immunoSEQ multiplex PCR, the repertoire was profiled, and TCRdb retains in-frame clones only, with some absent. The table lists some 74,000 clones, about 91% of them singletons, with roughly 0.35% in the top ten. The sequences come from Tregs from blood, collected before the transplant. These receptor sequences come from a human donor who received a combined kidney and bone marrow transplant.

This clone has a single count. V gene TRBV5-7 combines with J gene TRBJ2-5; 8 nucleotides line up with TRBD2. TRBV5-7 is assigned to the ORF class and has an uncertain function. CDR3 length: 17 amino acids. V was clipped by 4 bases and J by 1 base; unmatched bases: 12. The CDR3 is CASSLDLLSGTQETQYF. The CDR3 region has the DNA TGTGCCAGCAGCCTAGACCTACTTAGCGGGACCCAAGAGACCCAGTACTTC.

The chain carries TRBV28 and TRBJ1-3; unclear D gene. CDR1 and CDR2 (germline): MDHEN, SYDVKM. This CDR3 has 15 amino acids. V lost 7 bases, J lost 4 bases, and 17 bases lay in between. CDR3 in amino acids: CASTEPGSGGNTIYF. The CDR3 DNA reads TGTGCCAGCACCGAGCCCGGGTCAGGAGGAAACACCATATATTTT.

This chain connects TRBV4-3 to TRBJ2-7, with 8 bases fitting TRBD1. The trim removed 1 base at V and 2 bases at J, leaving 13 bases unmatched. Looked up from germline, CDR1 is LGHNA and CDR2 is YSLEER. The CDR3 sequence is 18 residues long. The CDR3 nucleotides read TGCGCCAGCAGCCAAGCTCTTCAGGGACAGGTTACTACCTACGAGCAGTACTTC. Amino acid sequence: CASSQALQGQVTTYEQYF.

This chain connects TRBV5-1 to TRBJ1-5; no clear D. The CDR3 is 15 amino acids. CDR1 and CDR2 from the germline V gene are SGHRS and YFSETQ. V shed 0 bases and J shed 4 bases, with 11 bases lying between them. The CDR3 coding sequence is TGCGCCAGCAGCTTGGAGCCGGGAGAAAATCAGCCCCAGCATTTT. It is translated as CASSLEPGENQPQHF.

The chain uses TRBV25-1 and TRBJ2-7; D is unclear. Germline CDR1 is MGHDK and CDR2 is SYGVNS. Trimming removed 6 bases from V and 3 bases from J, with 15 bases in between. The CDR3 consists of 14 residues. The CDR3 region has the DNA TGTGCCAGCAGCCGGGTAGGCAGAGACTACGAGCAGTACTTC. Protein product: CASSRVGRDYEQYF.

The V gene is TRBV29-1, the J gene TRBJ2-6, with D possibly being TRBD1 (5 bases). Trimming cost V 6 bases and J 1 base, with 13 bases left between them. The germline CDR1 and CDR2 sequences are SQVTM and ANQGSEA. This CDR3 has 15 residues. In DNA, the CDR3 is TGCAGCGTGGACAACGGAAAATCTGGGGCCAACGTCCTGACTTTC. Translation gives CSVDNGKSGANVLTF.

The chain combines TRBV4-3 with TRBJ2-3, with 8 positions matching TRBD2. Germline V gene lookup returns CDR1 LGHNA and CDR2 YSLEER. V dropped 0 bases and J dropped 7; count of bases not matched to a gene: 9. The CDR3 totals 16 residues. The CDR3 nucleotides are TGCGCCAGCAGCCAAGATCAGGGGACTAGTTTCTATACGCAGTATTTT. It specifies CASSQDQGTSFYTQYF.

This chain uses TRBV7-8 with TRBJ2-5, with D tentatively TRBD2 (6 bases). Germline CDR1 is SGHVS and CDR2 is FQNEAQ. The CDR3 sequence is 15 residues long. Trimming pared 2 bases from V and 1 base from J, leaving 11 bases between. The CDR3 protein is CASSLQTSSQETQYF. CDR3 in DNA: TGTGCCAGCAGCTTACAAACTAGCAGCCAAGAGACCCAGTACTTC.

The genes are TRBV7-8 and TRBJ2-1; 11 nucleotides line up with TRBD2. With V trimmed by 4 bases and J by 5 bases, 10 bases remained unmatched. The CDR3 is 17 amino acids. Germline V gene sequence: CDR1 SGHVS, CDR2 FQNEAQ. The CDR3 is CASSSRVAGGQNNEQFF. Written as DNA, the CDR3 is TGTGCCAGCAGCTCCCGGGTAGCGGGAGGGCAGAACAATGAGCAGTTCTTC.

This clone was seen once. The chain recombines TRBV18 with TRBJ2-7; the D call may be TRBD1 or TRBD2 (5 bases each). V dropped 2 bases and J dropped 0 bases, with 17 bases sitting between them. Germline lookup yields CDR1 KGHSH and CDR2 LQKENI. The CDR3 covers 17 residues. The CDR3 protein is CASSPDAGLGASYEQYF. CDR3 bases: TGTGCCAGCTCACCAGATGCAGGGTTGGGAGCCTCCTACGAGCAGTACTTC.

This clone was detected only a few times. CDR3 protein: CASSYRGARGLETQYF. CDR3 DNA: TGTGCCAGCAGCTACCGGGGGGCCAGGGGGTTGGAGACCCAGTACTTC. The V and J genes are TRBV5-6 and TRBJ2-5; TRBD1 or TRBD2 may be the D gene (7 bases each). The germline gives CDR1 SGHDT, CDR2 YYEEEE. V lost 3 bases and J 5 bases, leaving 20 bases between the germline ends. This CDR3 is 16 amino acids long.

The V call is TRBV7-7, the J call TRBJ2-5, with 8 bases aligning to TRBD1. The junction had 8 bases not matched to a gene; V was cut back by 3 bases and J by 5 bases. The length of the CDR3 is 15 residues. Germline assignment: CDR1 SSHAT and CDR2 FNYEAQ (reference sequence). CDR3 region: CASSLTGERRETQYF. DNA of the CDR3: TGTGCCAGCAGCTTGACAGGGGAGAGGAGGGAGACCCAGTACTTC. Drawing the rest from reference TRBV7-7 and TRBJ2-5, the complete variable domain is GAGVSQSPRYKVTKRGQDVTLRCDPISSHATLYWYQQALGQGPEFLTYFNYEAQPDKSGLPSDRFSAERPEGSISTLTIQRTEQRDSAMYRCASSLTGERRETQYFGPGTRLLVL.

This clone was detected once. The chain combines TRBV7-8 with TRBJ1-5, with 11 bases that match TRBD1. Germline V gives CDR1 SGHVS, CDR2 FQNEAQ. V lost 1 base, J lost 7 bases, and 12 bases stayed unmatched. The CDR3 is 18 amino acids. The CDR3 here is CASSLGSVADRGRQPQHF. CDR3 coding DNA: TGTGCCAGCAGCTTAGGTTCGGTTGCGGACAGGGGGCGGCAGCCCCAGCATTTT. Complete variable domain (other parts from reference TRBV7-8 and TRBJ1-5): GAGVSQSPRYKVAKRGQDVALRCDPISGHVSLFWYQQALGQGPEFLTYFQNEAQLDKSGLPSDRFFAERPEGSVSTLKIQRTQQEDSAVYLCASSLGSVADRGRQPQHFGDGTRLSIL.

The chain is built from TRBV10-3 and TRBJ1-5; possible D gene TRBD1, 5 bases. Germline V lookup: CDR1 ENHRY, CDR2 SYGVKD. This CDR3 is built from 13 residues. Trimming shortened V by 3 bases and J by 3 bases, and 6 bases separated the two germline ends. The CDR3 DNA reads as TGTGCCATCAGTGACAGGGACAATCAGCCCCAGCATTTT. Its protein is CAISDRDNQPQHF.

A note on this clone: A junction end diverges from the germline sequence, so it may reflect a read error. The rearrangement links TRBV7-7 to TRBJ1-3; D is ambiguous. Germline V gives CDR1 SSHAT, CDR2 FNYEAQ (reference sequence). This CDR3 region has 15 residues. The CDR3 DNA is TGTGCTAGCAGCCAAGACGGGAACTCTGGAAACACCATATATTTT. It codes for CASSQDGNSGNTIYF.

The rearrangement links TRBV12-5 to TRBJ2-2; no reliable D call. V was cut by 2 bases and J by 2 bases, with 6 bases left in between. The CDR3 contains 14 residues. Germline CDR1 reads LGHNT; CDR2 reads FRNRAP. The CDR3 sequence is CASGLFSNTGELFF. The CDR3 nucleotides are TGTGCTAGTGGTTTGTTCAGCAACACCGGGGAGCTGTTTTTT.

The CDR3 region is CASSPPGIVGIQYF. In DNA form, the CDR3 reads TGTGCCAGCTCACCACCGGGAATAGTTGGCATTCAGTACTTC. V gene TRBV18 combines with J gene TRBJ2-4; no firm D call. CDR1 and CDR2 (germline): KGHSH, LQKENI. The CDR3 consists of 14 residues. The V gene lost 0 bases and the J gene lost 9 bases, with 12 bases spanning the gap. Combining the CDR3 with reference TRBV18 and TRBJ2-4 gives the whole variable domain NAGVMQNPRHLVRRRGQEARLRCSPMKGHSHVYWYRQLPEEGLKFMVYLQKENIIDESGMPKERFSAEFPKEGPSILRIQQVVRGDSAAYFCASSPPGIVGIQYFGAGTRLSVL.

The gene calls are TRBV6-5 and TRBJ2-4; D remains ambiguous. The CDR3 has 11 amino acids. Germline V gene lookup returns CDR1 MNHEY and CDR2 SVGAGI. The germline V and J ends were trimmed by 2 bases and 8 bases, with 4 bases remaining between them. DNA for the CDR3: TGTGCCAGCAGTTACGCTGACATTCAGTACTTC. Protein: CASSYADIQYF.